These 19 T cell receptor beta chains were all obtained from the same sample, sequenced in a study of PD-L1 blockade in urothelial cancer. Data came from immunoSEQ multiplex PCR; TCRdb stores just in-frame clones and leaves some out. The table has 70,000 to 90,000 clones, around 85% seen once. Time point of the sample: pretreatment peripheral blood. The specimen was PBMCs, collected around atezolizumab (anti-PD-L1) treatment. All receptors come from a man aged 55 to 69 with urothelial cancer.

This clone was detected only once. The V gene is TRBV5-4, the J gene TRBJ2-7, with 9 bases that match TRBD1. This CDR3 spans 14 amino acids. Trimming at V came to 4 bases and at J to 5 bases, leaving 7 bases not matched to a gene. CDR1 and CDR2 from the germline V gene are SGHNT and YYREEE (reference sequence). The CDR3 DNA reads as TGTGCCAGCAGCACCCGACAGGGGGACCACGAGCAGTACTTC. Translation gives CASSTRQGDHEQYF.

In nucleotides, the CDR3 is TGTGCCAGCAGCCCTGGACAGGAGTACAATGAGCAGTTCTTC. Translating it yields CASSPGQEYNEQFF. The chain employs TRBV7-2 and TRBJ2-1; 7 bases match TRBD1. Germline V gene data show CDR1 as SGHTA and CDR2 as FQGNSA. J gave up 4 bases and V 5 bases, and 5 bases lay outside the gene matches. CDR3 length equals 14 residues.

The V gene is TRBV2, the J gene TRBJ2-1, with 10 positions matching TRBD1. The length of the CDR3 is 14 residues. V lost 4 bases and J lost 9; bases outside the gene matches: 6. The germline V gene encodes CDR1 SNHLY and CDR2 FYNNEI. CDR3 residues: CASSAQGQGTEQFF. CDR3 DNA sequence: TGTGCCAGCAGTGCCCAGGGACAGGGGACTGAGCAGTTCTTC.

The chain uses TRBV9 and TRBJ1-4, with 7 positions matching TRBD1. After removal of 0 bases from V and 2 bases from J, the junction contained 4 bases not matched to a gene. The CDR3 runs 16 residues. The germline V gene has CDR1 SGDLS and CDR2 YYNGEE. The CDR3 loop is CASSVGAGGTNEKLFF. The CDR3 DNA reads TGTGCCAGCAGCGTAGGCGCAGGGGGTACTAATGAAAAACTGTTTTTT.

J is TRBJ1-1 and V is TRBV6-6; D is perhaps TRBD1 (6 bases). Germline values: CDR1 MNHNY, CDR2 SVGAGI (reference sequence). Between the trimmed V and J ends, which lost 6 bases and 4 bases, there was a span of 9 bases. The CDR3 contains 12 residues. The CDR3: CASRQGGTEAFF. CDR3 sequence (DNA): TGTGCCAGCAGACAGGGTGGCACTGAAGCTTTCTTT.

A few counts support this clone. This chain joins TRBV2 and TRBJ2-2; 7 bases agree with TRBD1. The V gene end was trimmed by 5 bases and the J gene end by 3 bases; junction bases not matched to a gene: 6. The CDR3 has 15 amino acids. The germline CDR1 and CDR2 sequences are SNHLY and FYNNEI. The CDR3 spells CASSMTGWDTGELFF. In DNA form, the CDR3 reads TGTGCCAGCAGTATGACAGGGTGGGACACCGGGGAGCTGTTTTTT.

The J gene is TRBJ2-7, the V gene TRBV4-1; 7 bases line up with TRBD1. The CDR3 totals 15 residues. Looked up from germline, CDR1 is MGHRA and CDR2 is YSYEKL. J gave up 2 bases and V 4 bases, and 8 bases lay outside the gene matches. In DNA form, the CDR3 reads TGCGCCAGCAGCCGAACGGACAGGTCAGCCTACGAGCAGTACTTC. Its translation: CASSRTDRSAYEQYF.

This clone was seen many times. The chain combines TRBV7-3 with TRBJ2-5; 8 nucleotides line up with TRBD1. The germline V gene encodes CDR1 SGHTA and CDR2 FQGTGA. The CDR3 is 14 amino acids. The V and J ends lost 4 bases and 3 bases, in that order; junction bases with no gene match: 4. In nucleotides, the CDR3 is TGTGCCAGCAGCTGGACAGGGCGGGAAGAGACCCAGTACTTC. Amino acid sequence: CASSWTGREETQYF. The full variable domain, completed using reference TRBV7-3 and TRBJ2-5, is GAGVSQTPSNKVTEKGKYVELRCDPISGHTALYWYRQSLGQGPEFLIYFQGTGAADDSGLPNDRFFAVRPEGSVSTLKIQRTERGDSAVYLCASSWTGREETQYFGPGTRLLVL.

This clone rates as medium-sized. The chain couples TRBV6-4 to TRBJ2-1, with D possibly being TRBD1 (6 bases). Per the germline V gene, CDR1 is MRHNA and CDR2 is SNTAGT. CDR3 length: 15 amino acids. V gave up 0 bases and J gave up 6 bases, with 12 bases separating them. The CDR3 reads CASSDSNQGSNEQFF. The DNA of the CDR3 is TGTGCCAGCAGTGACTCGAATCAGGGGAGCAATGAGCAGTTCTTC.

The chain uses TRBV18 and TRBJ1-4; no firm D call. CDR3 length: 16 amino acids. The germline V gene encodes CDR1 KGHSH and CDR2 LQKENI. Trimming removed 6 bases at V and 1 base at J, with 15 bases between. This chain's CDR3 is CASSTRGRETNEKLFF. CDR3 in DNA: TGTGCCAGCTCGACGCGAGGACGGGAAACTAATGAAAAACTGTTTTTT.

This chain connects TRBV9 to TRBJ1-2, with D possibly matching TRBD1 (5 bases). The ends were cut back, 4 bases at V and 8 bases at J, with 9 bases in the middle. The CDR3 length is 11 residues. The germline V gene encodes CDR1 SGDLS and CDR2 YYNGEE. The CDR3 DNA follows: TGTGCCAGCAGCTCCCAGGGAGGCTACACCTTC. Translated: CASSSQGGYTF.

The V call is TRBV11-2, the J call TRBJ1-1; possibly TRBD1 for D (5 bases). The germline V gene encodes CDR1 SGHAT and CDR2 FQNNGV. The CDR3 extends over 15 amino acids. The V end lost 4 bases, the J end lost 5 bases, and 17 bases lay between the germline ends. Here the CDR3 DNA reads TGTGCCAGCAGCTCTACGGGAGGGGCGAAGACTGAAGCTTTCTTT. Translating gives CASSSTGGAKTEAFF.

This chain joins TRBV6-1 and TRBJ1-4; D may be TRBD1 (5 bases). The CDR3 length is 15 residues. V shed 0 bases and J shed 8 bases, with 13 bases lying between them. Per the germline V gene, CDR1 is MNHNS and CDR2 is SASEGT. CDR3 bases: TGTGCCAGCAGTGAAGCACGGGGGGGGGTGGAAAAACTGTTTTTT. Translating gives CASSEARGGVEKLFF.

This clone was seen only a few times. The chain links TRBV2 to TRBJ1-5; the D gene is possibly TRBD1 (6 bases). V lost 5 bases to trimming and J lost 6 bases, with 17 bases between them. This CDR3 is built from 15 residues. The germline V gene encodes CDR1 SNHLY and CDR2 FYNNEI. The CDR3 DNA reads TGTGCCAGCAGTTTGGGCGGGGGGCGAGGTCAGCCCCAGCATTTT. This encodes CASSLGGGRGQPQHF. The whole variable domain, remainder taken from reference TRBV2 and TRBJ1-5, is EPEVTQTPSHQVTQMGQEVILRCVPISNHLYFYWYRQILGQKVEFLVSFYNNEISEKSEIFDDQFSVERPDGSNFTLKIRSTKLEDSAMYFCASSLGGGRGQPQHFGDGTRLSIL.

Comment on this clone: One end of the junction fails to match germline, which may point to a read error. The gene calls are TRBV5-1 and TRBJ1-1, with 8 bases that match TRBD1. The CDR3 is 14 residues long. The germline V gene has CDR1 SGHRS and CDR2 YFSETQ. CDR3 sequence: CASSWTGPGQSFSF. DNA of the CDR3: TGCGCCAGCAGCTGGACAGGGCCGGGACAGTCGTTTTCCTTT.

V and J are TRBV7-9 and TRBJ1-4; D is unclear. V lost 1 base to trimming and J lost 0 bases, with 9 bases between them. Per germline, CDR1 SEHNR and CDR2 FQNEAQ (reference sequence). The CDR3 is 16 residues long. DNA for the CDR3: TGTGCCAGCAGCTTAGGTTGGCAGGCAACTAATGAAAAACTGTTTTTT. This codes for CASSLGWQATNEKLFF. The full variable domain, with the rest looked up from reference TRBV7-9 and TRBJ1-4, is DTGVSQNPRHKITKRGQNVTFRCDPISEHNRLYWYRQTLGQGPEFLTYFQNEAQLEKSRLLSDRFSAERPKGSFSTLEIQRTEQGDSAMYLCASSLGWQATNEKLFFGSGTQLSVL.

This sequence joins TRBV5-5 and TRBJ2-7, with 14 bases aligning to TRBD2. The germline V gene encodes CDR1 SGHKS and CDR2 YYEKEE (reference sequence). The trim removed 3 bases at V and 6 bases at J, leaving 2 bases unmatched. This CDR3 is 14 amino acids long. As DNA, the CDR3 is TGTGCCAGCAGCTCGGGGACTAGCGGGAGCGAGCAGTACTTC. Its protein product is CASSSGTSGSEQYF.

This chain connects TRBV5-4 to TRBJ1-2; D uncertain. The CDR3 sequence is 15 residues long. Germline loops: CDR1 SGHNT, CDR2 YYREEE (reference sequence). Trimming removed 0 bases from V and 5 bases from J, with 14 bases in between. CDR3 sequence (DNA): TGTGCCAGCAGCTTGGGAGTCTTGGGCCCTTATGGCTACACCTTC. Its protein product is CASSLGVLGPYGYTF.

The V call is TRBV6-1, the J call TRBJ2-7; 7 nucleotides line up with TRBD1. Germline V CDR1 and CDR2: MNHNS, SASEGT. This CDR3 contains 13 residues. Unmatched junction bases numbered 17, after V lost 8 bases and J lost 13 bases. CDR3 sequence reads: CASCPNVDRAEYF. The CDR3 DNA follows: TGTGCCAGCTGCCCAAACGTAGACAGGGCCGAATACTTC.